This paragraph reports one T cell receptor beta chain. This sample stems from a study of blood T cells in healthy people across ages. With a J-beta primer mix and a sample-barcoded 5' primer, a second PCR ran roughly 7 to 11 cycles. TCRdb analysed the 5' RACE reads with MiXCR anew, one entry per CDR3 protein. Of some 850,000 distinct CDR3 sequences in the sample, 25% to 30% were seen once. The CDR3 is 13 residues long. Germline V lookup: CDR1 MNHEY, CDR2 SMNVEV (reference sequence). In addition, the sample was reused for a study of T cells of mothers and their children.

The rearrangement joins TRBV27 to TRBJ2-5; TRBD1 matches 8 bases. The DNA end is more similar to TRBJ2-7, so the J call may be wrong. Material for sequencing was blood. The source of this sequence is a boy aged 5 to 17 in good health. In nucleotides, the CDR3 is TGTGCCAGCAGTCGAACAGGGGGTGGCGAGCAGTACTTC. As protein: CASSRTGGGEQYF.